This section outlines one T cell receptor (beta chain) sequence together with its context. No antigen is known for it. Time point in this sample: persistent/refractory GD, antithyroid drugs over 5 years with positive TRAb. Researchers made the TCR library from RNA that was extracted from PBMCs. Assembly of TCR beta libraries relied on iRepertoire HTBI primers together with Arm-PCR of CDR3 regions. TCRdb re-called the multiplex PCR reads with MiXCR, one entry per CDR3 protein. The top ten hold less than 25% of the sample, which has 400,000 or so distinct CDR3 sequences, less than 25% seen once. In germline, CDR1 is MNHEY, CDR2 SMNVEV (reference sequence). The germline V and J ends were trimmed by 6 bases and 4 bases, with 16 bases remaining between them. The CDR3 extends over 14 amino acids. This sample is drawn from a study of regulatory T cells in long-lasting Graves disease. Broader study findings: Newly diagnosed Graves' patients had higher TCR diversity than persistent ones. Whereas 966 public clonotypes were shared by new patients, persistent patients shared more, at over 2,500.

The specimen was peripheral blood mononuclear cells (PBMCs), collected when the disease was refractory, from a patient treated with antithyroid drugs. The TCR was taken from a female donor with Graves disease. The V gene is TRBV27, the J gene TRBJ2-7; D unresolved. CDR3 nucleotide sequence: TGTGCCAGCAGCCCTTTATTCGCCCCGTACGAGCAGTACTTC. Its translation is CASSPLFAPYEQYF.